This TCR beta chain was recovered during a study of CD8 T cells in Susac syndrome. RNA was extracted with the RNeasy kit, and a quantity of about 0.45 to 1 ug was reverse transcribed using random hexamers. Using its own MiXCR run on the immunoSEQ multiplex PCR reads, TCRdb lists one record per CDR3 protein. The sample records 130,000 or so distinct CDR3 sequences, 90% to 95% being singletons. Germline values: CDR1 GTSNPN, CDR2 SVGIG (reference sequence). The CDR3 contains 14 residues. With 1 base removed from V and 5 bases from J, the gap between germline ends came to 12 bases. This clonotype was seen once.

The gene calls are TRBV30 and TRBJ2-1, with D perhaps matching TRBD1 (6 bases). The sequenced sample was CD8+ T cells from PBMCs. The clonotype was recovered from a human donor with multiple sclerosis. In DNA, the CDR3 is TGTGCCTGGAGTGGTATCCCAGGGGACAATGAGCAGTTCTTC. Amino acid sequence: CAWSGIPGDNEQFF.